A selection of T cell receptor beta chains follows, all from one sample in a study of PD-L1 blockade in urothelial cancer. Repertoires were generated with immunoSEQ multiplex PCR, while TCRdb's copy carries only in-frame clones and drops some. Among about 90,000 clones listed, roughly 85% were seen once. The specimen was PBMCs, collected around atezolizumab (anti-PD-L1) treatment. The receptors come from a man between 65 and 85 years old with urothelial cancer. Both conserved end residues are part of each CDR3. Each record gives: clone size, J gene, V gene, D gene, CDR3 protein, CDR3 DNA. D genes are given only for firm matches. Clone size is not always given. Where it is, it says once, few, many or a class for expanded clones.

>.|TRBJ1-1|TRBV6-5|.
CASSYSSYSNTEAFF
TGTGCCAGCAGTTACTCGAGTTATTCCAACACTGAAGCTTTCTTT
>.|TRBJ2-2|TRBV25-1|TRBD1
CASSDPTGQTGELFF
TGTGCCAGCAGTGACCCGACAGGGCAAACCGGGGAGCTGTTTTTT
>.|TRBJ2-1|TRBV19|TRBD2
CASSLTLAGMNEQFF
TGTGCCAGTAGCCTAACGCTAGCGGGAATGAATGAGCAGTTCTTC
>.|TRBJ2-2|TRBV5-1|.
CASSLSGDRNTGELFF
TGCGCCAGCAGCTTGTCAGGAGACAGGAACACCGGGGAGCTGTTTTTT
>.|TRBJ2-7|TRBV11-3|.
CASSLGVQGSYEQYF
TGTGCCAGCAGCTTAGGAGTTCAGGGCTCCTACGAGCAGTACTTC
>.|TRBJ1-5|TRBV5-6|TRBD1
CASSLSGGPQPQHF
TGTGCCAGCAGCTTATCAGGGGGTCCACAGCCCCAGCATTTT
>once|TRBJ2-1|TRBV15|.
CATSPSNYNEQFF
TGTGCCACCAGTCCTAGCAATTACAATGAGCAGTTCTTC
>.|TRBJ1-4|TRBV9|TRBD1
CASSGTGGDEKLFF
TGTGCCAGCAGCGGGACAGGGGGCGATGAAAAACTGTTTTTT
>.|TRBJ2-7|TRBV11-2|TRBD1
CASSLVQGPTYEQYF
TGTGCCAGCAGCTTAGTACAGGGGCCTACCTACGAGCAGTACTTC
>.|TRBJ2-5|TRBV5-1|TRBD2
CASSLRLAEETQYF
TGCGCCAGCAGCTTACGACTAGCGGAAGAGACCCAGTACTTC
>.|TRBJ1-5|TRBV19|TRBD1
CASTMGQTGLNQPQHF
TGTGCCAGTACCATGGGACAGACCGGTTTAAATCAGCCCCAGCATTTT
>.|TRBJ2-3|TRBV5-1|.
CASSLASSTDTQYF
TGCGCCAGCAGCTTAGCCTCTAGCACAGATACGCAGTATTTT
>.|TRBJ1-4|TRBV15|TRBD1
CATSRDGTAVNEKLFF
TGTGCCACCAGCAGAGATGGGACAGCAGTTAATGAAAAACTGTTTTTT
>once|TRBJ2-2|TRBV6-5|TRBD1
CASSGQGAGGELFF
TGTGCCAGCAGTGGACAGGGGGCCGGCGGGGAGCTGTTTTTT
>.|TRBJ2-1|TRBV11-3|.
CASSVLNEQFF
TGTGCCAGCAGCGTTTTAAATGAGCAGTTCTTC
>.|TRBJ1-2|TRBV2|.
CASRGAGPNYGYTF
TGTGCCAGCAGGGGGGCAGGTCCTAACTATGGCTACACCTTC
>.|TRBJ1-2|TRBV2|TRBD1
CASSDPPGQLGYGYTF
TGTGCCAGCAGCGATCCTCCGGGACAGCTCGGCTATGGCTACACCTTC
>.|TRBJ2-7|TRBV2|TRBD1
CASRSPGTGDPYEQYF
TGTGCCAGCAGGTCCCCCGGGACAGGGGATCCCTACGAGCAGTACTTC
>.|TRBJ2-7|TRBV9|TRBD1
CASSETTGGEQYF
TGTGCCAGCAGCGAAACCACAGGGGGCGAGCAGTACTTC
>.|TRBJ1-1|TRBV2|.
CASSKMEAEAFF
TGTGCCAGCAGTAAGATGGAGGCTGAAGCTTTCTTT
>.|TRBJ2-3|TRBV6-4|.
CASSNVEPSETDTQYF
TGTGCCAGCAGTAACGTGGAGCCCAGCGAAACAGATACGCAGTATTTT
>.|TRBJ2-3|TRBV4-1|TRBD2
CASSQDTGLAEGTDTQYF
TGCGCCAGCAGCCAAGATACGGGACTAGCAGAAGGCACAGATACGCAGTATTTT
>.|TRBJ1-5|TRBV4-3|.
CASSQEWQSRQPQHF
TGCGCCAGCAGCCAAGAATGGCAATCGCGGCAGCCCCAGCATTTT
>.|TRBJ1-1|TRBV25-1|.
CASRETGRGSHTEAFF
TGTGCCAGCAGGGAAACAGGGAGAGGTAGCCACACTGAAGCTTTCTTT
>.|TRBJ1-2|TRBV11-2|.
CASSPEAVANYGYTF
TGTGCCAGCAGCCCCGAGGCCGTAGCTAACTATGGCTACACCTTC
>.|TRBJ1-1|TRBV7-9|.
CASSREAGEAFF
TGTGCCAGCAGTCGAGAGGCAGGGGAAGCTTTCTTT
>.|TRBJ2-3|TRBV7-3|.
CASSFEGADTQYF
TGTGCCAGCAGCTTTGAGGGCGCAGATACGCAGTATTTT
>.|TRBJ1-2|TRBV28|.
CASKVNRDYGYTF
TGTGCCAGCAAAGTGAACAGGGACTATGGCTACACCTTC
>.|TRBJ2-5|TRBV11-2|.
CASSSTFQETQYF
TGTGCCAGCAGCTCCACTTTCCAAGAGACCCAGTACTTC
>.|TRBJ1-6|TRBV19|TRBD1
CASSLEPTGEVTPLHF
TGTGCCAGTAGTTTGGAGCCAACAGGGGAGGTGACACCCCTCCACTTT
>few|TRBJ2-1|TRBV7-9|TRBD2
CASSLRTSGSTEQFF
TGTGCCAGCAGCTTGAGGACTAGCGGGAGCACTGAGCAGTTCTTC
>once|TRBJ2-2|TRBV27|.
CASSLEGVGELFF
TGTGCCAGCAGTTTAGAGGGAGTCGGGGAGCTGTTTTTT
>.|TRBJ2-1|TRBV18|TRBD1
CASSPGQGHLYNEQFF
TGTGCCAGCTCCCCCGGACAGGGCCACCTTTACAATGAGCAGTTCTTC
>many|TRBJ1-2|TRBV27|TRBD1
CASKQGARYGYTF
TGTGCCAGTAAACAGGGGGCAAGGTATGGCTACACCTTC
>.|TRBJ2-3|TRBV19|TRBD1
CASSIGTGGTYPQYF
TGTGCCAGTAGTATTGGGACAGGGGGGACATATCCGCAGTATTTT
>.|TRBJ2-7|TRBV19|TRBD1
CASRDGTGAYEQYF
TGTGCCAGTAGAGACGGGACAGGGGCCTACGAGCAGTACTTC
>.|TRBJ2-2|TRBV19|TRBD2
CASSMREGGTGELFF
TGTGCCAGTAGTATGAGGGAGGGTGGCACCGGGGAGCTGTTTTTT
>.|TRBJ2-3|TRBV29-1|TRBD2
CSVALRSGGDTQYF
TGCAGCGTTGCCCTTAGGAGCGGGGGAGATACGCAGTATTTT
>few|TRBJ2-1|TRBV5-4|.
CASSLGQGPEQFF
TGTGCCAGCAGCTTGGGTCAGGGTCCTGAGCAGTTCTTC
>.|TRBJ2-5|TRBV19|TRBD2
CASSLRTTGGEDQTQYF
TGTGCCAGTAGTCTTAGGACAACGGGGGGGGAAGACCAAACCCAGTACTTC
>once|TRBJ1-2|TRBV18|TRBD1
CASSPGTGNYGYTF
TGTGCCAGCTCACCCGGGACAGGAAACTATGGCTACACCTTC
>.|TRBJ2-1|TRBV19|TRBD2
CASSMDAGVGPYNEQFF
TGTGCCAGTAGTATGGATGCGGGGGTTGGTCCCTACAATGAGCAGTTCTTC
>.|TRBJ1-2|TRBV2|.
CASTRQAGVYGYTF
TGTGCCAGCACCCGACAGGCGGGGGTCTATGGCTACACCTTC